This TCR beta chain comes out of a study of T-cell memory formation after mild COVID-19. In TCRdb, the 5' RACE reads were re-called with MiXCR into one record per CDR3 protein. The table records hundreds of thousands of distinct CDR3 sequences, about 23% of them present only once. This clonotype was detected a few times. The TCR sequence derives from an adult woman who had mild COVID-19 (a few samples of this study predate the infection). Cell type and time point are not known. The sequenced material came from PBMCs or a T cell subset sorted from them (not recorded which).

The CDR3 sequence: CASSPETGASGYEQYF. In nucleotides, the CDR3 is TGTGCCAGCAGCCCGGAGACAGGGGCGTCGGGCTACGAGCAGTACTTC. This chain uses TRBV7-6 with TRBJ2-7; 8 nucleotides match TRBD1. Germline trimming cut 5 bases from V and 3 bases from J; bases unmatched to any gene: 12. CDR1 and CDR2 (germline): SGHVS, FNYEAQ. The CDR3 is made up of 16 amino acids.